The rows below give T cell receptor beta chains drawn from one sample of a study of CD8 T cells in ankylosing spondylitis. TCRdb analysed the 5' RACE reads with MiXCR anew, one entry per CDR3 protein. The repertoire has 310,000 or so distinct CDR3 sequences, about 20% of them found once; the top ten carry around 8%. The sample taken for sequencing was blood, either unsorted or a sorted T cell fraction (not recorded which). The receptors come from a male donor with ankylosing spondylitis or in good health (not recorded which). Both conserved end residues are trimmed from each CDR3. Each record gives: CDR3 length, D gene, V gene, J gene, CDR3 protein. A D gene is named only where the DNA matches it firmly.

15	TRBD1	TRBV27	TRBJ2-5	ASSGQGTGGYQETQY
13	NA	TRBV20-1	TRBJ1-2	SARDTPRGLGGYT
13	TRBD1	TRBV7-2	TRBJ1-5	ASSLQGGLNQPQH
12	TRBD2	TRBV27	TRBJ2-1	ASSRLAGDNEQF
11	NA	TRBV11-2	TRBJ2-1	ASSLVGGDEQF
15	TRBD2	TRBV6-1	TRBJ2-2	ASSPGVAGGGTGELF
12	TRBD1	TRBV20-1	TRBJ2-3	SAVKTGVGDTQY
14	NA	TRBV11-2	TRBJ2-5	ASSHLGKTGAETQY
14	TRBD2	TRBV6-2/TRBV6-3	TRBJ2-2	ASSYSGLALTGELF
13	NA	TRBV7-2	TRBJ1-6	ASSLGLSQISPLH
12	TRBD2	TRBV20-1	TRBJ2-1	SAREASGTNEQF
14	NA	TRBV7-3	TRBJ1-2	ASSLRPRVGGSGYT
12	TRBD1	TRBV12-3/TRBV12-4	TRBJ1-1	ASSFADRDTEAF
14	TRBD2	TRBV5-1	TRBJ2-1	ASSPPGLADYNEQF
15	TRBD2	TRBV27	TRBJ2-1	ASTKLAAGGLYNEQF
11	NA	TRBV7-3	TRBJ2-1	ASSLMGVGEQF
13	TRBD2	TRBV7-2	TRBJ2-3	ASSSGAGGVNTQY
11	NA	TRBV20-1	TRBJ1-5	SARTAYNQPQH
14	NA	TRBV12-3/TRBV12-4	TRBJ1-6	ASSLGLGADNSPLH
11	NA	TRBV12-3/TRBV12-4	TRBJ1-2	ASSLKPNYGYT
13	NA	TRBV5-1	TRBJ2-2	ASSLRGTISGELF
14	TRBD1	TRBV3-1	TRBJ2-3	ASSAQGAFSTDTQY
13	TRBD1	TRBV5-1	TRBJ2-1	ASSLEGGRGNEQF
13	NA	TRBV10-3	TRBJ1-1	AISESPGTNTEAF
13	NA	TRBV12-3/TRBV12-4	TRBJ2-1	ASSPTRGSYNEQF
13	TRBD2	TRBV11-2	TRBJ2-1	ASSLIAGGPREQF
14	TRBD1	TRBV5-1	TRBJ2-2	ASSEGTGRGTGELF
10	NA	TRBV20-1	TRBJ2-5	SARGRAETQY
14	TRBD2	TRBV5-6	TRBJ2-3	ASSLAPSGGTDTQY
13	TRBD2	TRBV10-3	TRBJ2-5	AIRGTSGGQETQY
14	NA	TRBV3-1	TRBJ2-1	ASSQQIRTAYNEQF
11	NA	TRBV9	TRBJ2-3	ASSPGLGDTQY
10	NA	TRBV20-1	TRBJ2-3	SAEQGPDTQY
14	TRBD1	TRBV18	TRBJ1-2	ASSTGIQGLRYGYT
13	NA	TRBV12-3/TRBV12-4	TRBJ2-5	ASSPRRERKETQY
11	NA	TRBV7-3	TRBJ2-2	ASTPTGTGELF
14	TRBD2	TRBV9	TRBJ2-3	ASSPLGGGAGDTQY
12	NA	TRBV28	TRBJ1-1	ASRAQGSYTEAF
12	NA	TRBV25-1	TRBJ1-2	ASRGTGRNYGYT
15	NA	TRBV20-1	TRBJ1-3	SARDIGTGLSGNTIY
16	NA	TRBV12-5	TRBJ1-4	ASGLEQGGLATNEKLF
14	TRBD1	TRBV12-3/TRBV12-4	TRBJ1-1	ASSRTGDKKNTEAF
14	TRBD2	TRBV27	TRBJ2-3	ASSPLLAGGTDTQY
14	NA	TRBV5-1	TRBJ2-6	ASSPPGVSGANVLT
16	TRBD2	TRBV5-1	TRBJ2-1	ASRSRPTSGPSYNEQF
12	NA	TRBV6-5	TRBJ2-5	ASSSPARKETQY
14	NA	TRBV3-1	TRBJ1-4	ASSRWGSATNEKLF
12	TRBD1	TRBV5-1	TRBJ2-2	ASSRQGTTGELF
11	NA	TRBV7-3	TRBJ2-2	ASSPGSPGELF
12	NA	TRBV6-1	TRBJ1-6	ASRRGHGAAPLH
12	NA	TRBV3-1	TRBJ2-2	ASSQALDTGELF
13	TRBD1	TRBV20-1	TRBJ2-1	SAGFRDRRLHEQF
13	TRBD1	TRBV20-1	TRBJ2-3	SAGDRGLSTDTQY
9	NA	TRBV12-3/TRBV12-4	TRBJ2-2	AGGVTGELF